The rows below give T cell receptor beta chains drawn from one sample of a study of blood T cells in healthy people across ages. In TCRdb, the 5' RACE reads were re-called with MiXCR into one record per CDR3 protein. The table records about 1,800,000 distinct CDR3 sequences, 28% of them present only once. Sequenced: blood. The source of these receptors is a woman aged 25 to 39 in good health. Each CDR3 is given with its conserved first and last residue. Fields, in order: CDR3 length, D gene, J gene, clone size, V gene, CDR3 DNA, CDR3 protein. A D gene is named only where the DNA matches it firmly. The size entry is marked missing in some rows and otherwise reads once, few, many or a size class.

>14|TRBD1|TRBJ1-6|once|TRBV5-1
TGCGCCAGCAGCAAGGGACAGGGATATTCACCCCTCCACTTT
CASSKGQGYSPLHF
>12|NA|TRBJ2-7|NA|TRBV20-1
TGCAGGGCTTCGGGAGACTCCTACGAGCAGTACTTC
CRASGDSYEQYF
>13|NA|TRBJ2-3|many|TRBV7-3
TGTGCCAGCAGCTTGAACTCCCCAGATACGCAGTATTTT
CASSLNSPDTQYF
>14|NA|TRBJ1-1|NA|TRBV7-2
TGTGCCAGCAGCGCAGGCCGGGGACACACTGAAGCTTTCTTT
CASSAGRGHTEAFF
>13|TRBD1|TRBJ2-7|NA|TRBV2
TGTGCCAGCGGTGACAGGGCGGGTTACGAGCAGTACTTC
CASGDRAGYEQYF
>15|NA|TRBJ2-7|NA|TRBV9
TGTGCCAGCAGCGCGACAGGATCGATCTCCTACGAGCAGTACTTC
CASSATGSISYEQYF
>13|NA|TRBJ1-4|few|TRBV20-1
TGCAGTGTCTCGGACAGAGCTAATGAAAAACTGTTTTTT
CSVSDRANEKLFF
>12|NA|TRBJ2-5|many|TRBV12-3/TRBV12-4
TGTGCCAGCACCTCGCTCGTCGAGACCCAGTACTTC
CASTSLVETQYF
>15|NA|TRBJ2-7|many|TRBV7-2
TGTGCCAGCAGCCCTCAGTACGGGAGAATCTACGAGCAGTACTTC
CASSPQYGRIYEQYF
>15|NA|TRBJ2-3|few|TRBV5-6
TGTGCCAGCAGCCGGGACATAGCCGTCACAGATACGCAGTATTTT
CASSRDIAVTDTQYF
>17|NA|TRBJ2-5|few|TRBV7-2
TGTGCCAGCAGCTTTTCGTCGGTGAGGGAGCAGCGAGAGACCCAGTACTTC
CASSFSSVREQRETQYF
>15|TRBD2|TRBJ2-7|NA|TRBV9
TGTGCCAGCAGCACCGGGGGGGGATTCTCCTACGAGCAGTACTTC
CASSTGGGFSYEQYF
>12|NA|TRBJ1-1|NA|TRBV29-1
TGCAGCGTTGGGGTGAGCAGGATCGGAGCTTTCTTT
CSVGVSRIGAFF
>14|NA|TRBJ1-5|once|TRBV5-5
TGTGCCAGCAGCCCCGGGACTTTCAATCAGCCCCAGCATTTT
CASSPGTFNQPQHF
>15|TRBD1|TRBJ2-1|once|TRBV5-6
TGTGCCAGCAGCGGCCTCAGGGGGAGATACAATGAGCAGTTCTTC
CASSGLRGRYNEQFF
>14|NA|TRBJ2-5|NA|TRBV9
TGTGCCAGCAGCGTAGGACTTTACCCGGAGACCCAGTACTTC
CASSVGLYPETQYF
>13|NA|TRBJ2-7|NA|TRBV20-1
TGCAGTGCTAGCCCCAGGGGACCCTACGAGCAGTACTTC
CSASPRGPYEQYF
>15|NA|TRBJ1-6|NA|TRBV14
TGTGCCAGCAGCCAAGCGCTCGGAGAGAATTCACCCCTCCACTTT
CASSQALGENSPLHF
>13|NA|TRBJ2-7|NA|TRBV14
TGTGCCAGCAGCCAATGGGCCTCCTACGAGCAGTACTTC
CASSQWASYEQYF
>15|NA|TRBJ2-1|NA|TRBV9
TGTGCCAGCAGCGTAGGTGGAGGGATCTACAATGAGCAGTTCTTC
CASSVGGGIYNEQFF
>11|NA|TRBJ2-1|NA|TRBV6-2/TRBV6-3
TGTGCCAGCAGTGACGCGGAGATGCAGTTCTTC
CASSDAEMQFF
>17|TRBD2|TRBJ2-5|NA|TRBV5-1
TGCGCCAGCAGCTCGGGACTAGCGGGGAGGTACCAAGAGACCCAGTACTTC
CASSSGLAGRYQETQYF
>14|NA|TRBJ1-1|NA|TRBV29-1
TGCAGCGCCGAGACCCGACAGTCGAACACTGAAGCTTTCTTT
CSAETRQSNTEAFF
>14|TRBD1|TRBJ1-2|NA|TRBV28
TGTGCCAGCAGTTTAAGGGGACAGAGATATAGCTACACCTTC
CASSLRGQRYSYTF
>14|NA|TRBJ1-5|NA|TRBV28
TGTGCCAGCTTACATGGAAATAGCAATCAGCCCCAGCATTTT
CASLHGNSNQPQHF
>15|NA|TRBJ2-2|NA|TRBV11-2
TGTGCCAGCAGCTTCCGACGGGGAGACACCGGGGAGCTGTTTTTT
CASSFRRGDTGELFF
>12|NA|TRBJ2-7|many|TRBV28
TGCGCCAGCAGAACAGGAGGCTACGAGCAGTACTTC
CASRTGGYEQYF
>14|NA|TRBJ2-7|few|TRBV20-1
TGCAGTGCTAGCCCCTCGGGCGGGGCTCTCGAGCAGTACTTC
CSASPSGGALEQYF
>15|TRBD2|TRBJ2-5|once|TRBV5-1
TGCGCCAGTAGCTCGGAGGGAGCGGGGGGAAAGACCCAGTACTTC
CASSSEGAGGKTQYF
>14|TRBD2|TRBJ2-1|NA|TRBV12-3/TRBV12-4
TGTGCCAGCCTAGCGGGGACACAAGACAATGAGCAGTTCTTC
CASLAGTQDNEQFF
>13|NA|TRBJ1-2|NA|TRBV29-1
TGCAGCGTAACCGAAGGAGGGCCCAATGGCTACACCTTC
CSVTEGGPNGYTF
>15|NA|TRBJ2-1|few|TRBV27
TGTGCCAGCAGTTTCGCCGGGACACCATACAATGAGCAGTTCTTC
CASSFAGTPYNEQFF
>16|TRBD1|TRBJ1-1|NA|TRBV5-1
TGCGCCAGCAGCTGGGGACAGGGCGCCTTGAACACTGAAGCTTTCTTT
CASSWGQGALNTEAFF
>14|TRBD2|TRBJ2-7|many|TRBV6-5
TGTGCCAGCAGAGCTCCCGGGCAGCGGGGAGAGCAGTACTTC
CASRAPGQRGEQYF
>13|NA|TRBJ2-5|NA|TRBV12-3/TRBV12-4
TGTGCCAGCAGTTTGATGCTTTGGGAGACCCAGTACTTC
CASSLMLWETQYF
>13|NA|TRBJ1-2|many|TRBV10-3
TGTGCCATCAGTGTGGGGAGTCGGTATGGCTACACCTTC
CAISVGSRYGYTF
>13|NA|TRBJ1-2|many|TRBV10-1
TGCGCCAGCAGTGAAGGCCAGGAGTATGGCTACACCTTC
CASSEGQEYGYTF
>16|TRBD2|TRBJ2-1|NA|TRBV6-2/TRBV6-3
TGTGCCAGCAGCTCTACTCGAGCGGGAGCCTACAATGAGCAGTTCTTC
CASSSTRAGAYNEQFF
>17|NA|TRBJ2-3|NA|TRBV27
TGTGCCAGCAGTGCCCTTGCTCGGGTTTCTAGCACAGATACGCAGTATTTT
CASSALARVSSTDTQYF
>13|NA|TRBJ2-3|many|TRBV3-1
TGCGCCAGCAGCCAAGACGGGGGAGATACGCAGTATTTT
CASSQDGGDTQYF
>14|TRBD1|TRBJ1-6|few|TRBV9
TGTGCCAGCAGCGGGGACAGGCTTGATTCACCCCTCCACTTT
CASSGDRLDSPLHF
>14|NA|TRBJ2-7|few|TRBV7-9
TGTGCCAGCAGCACCACGGGACTGGGGTACGAGCAGTACTTC
CASSTTGLGYEQYF
>14|NA|TRBJ2-3|NA|TRBV20-1
TGCAGTGCTAAAGGCTCATCGGGTGCAGATACGCAGTATTTT
CSAKGSSGADTQYF